These 17 T cell receptor beta chains share one sample of origin, sequenced in a study of T cells after yellow fever vaccination (dated by TCRdb to about 2019). Library creation used 5' RACE. TCRdb records Illumina HiSeq 2500 as the sequencer. In-frame beta chains were kept once TCRdb had trimmed the public reads at Q25 with fastp and called clones with MiXCR. Every entry covers one CDR3 protein and lists the most common genes and DNA from its rows. This sample gives hundreds of thousands of distinct CDR3 sequences in total; about 12% of them show up just once. In total, the top ten clones hold around 14% of the sample. The intended sense of this specimen's treatment or condition label: live attenuated yellow fever vaccine strain. The sequences come from PBMCs, collected on the day of the yellow fever booster vaccination. Receptors were obtained from a man in his thirties or forties who received the YFV17D yellow fever vaccine.

This clonotype has at least ten counts. The rearrangement uses TRBV20-1 and TRBJ2-5, with a weak D call TRBD1 (5 bases). V shed 5 bases and J shed 7 bases, with 8 bases lying between them. Germline CDR1 reads DFQATT; CDR2 reads SNEGSKA (reference sequence). This CDR3 comprises 10 residues. The CDR3 here is CSASQGTQYF. CDR3 in DNA: TGCAGTGCTTCCCAGGGGACCCAGTACTTC.

V is TRBV29-1 and J is TRBJ2-5; tentative D call: TRBD2 (6 bases). This CDR3 is 13 amino acids long. Trimming removed 3 bases at V and 2 bases at J, with 10 bases between. Germline CDR1 SQVTM, CDR2 ANQGSEA. CDR3 in DNA: TGCAGCGTTGATGTTAGCGGACAAGAGACCCAGTACTTC. As protein: CSVDVSGQETQYF.

This sequence joins TRBV18 and TRBJ2-2, with TRBD2 matching 8 bases. The CDR3 is 15 amino acids. Germline V gene lookup returns CDR1 KGHSH and CDR2 LQKENI. With V trimmed by 3 bases and J by 7 bases, 7 bases remained unmatched. CDR3: CASSPTGGRIGELFF. The CDR3 DNA follows: TGTGCCAGCTCACCCACGGGAGGGCGTATCGGGGAGCTGTTTTTT.

This sequence joins TRBV7-9 and TRBJ2-1; weak D call: TRBD2 (6 bases). Germline V gene lookup returns CDR1 SEHNR and CDR2 FQNEAQ (reference sequence). V dropped 5 bases and J dropped 5 bases, with 13 bases sitting between them. The CDR3 extends over 14 amino acids. CDR3: CASSALGLHNEQFF. CDR3 nucleotide sequence: TGTGCCAGCAGCGCGTTGGGACTTCACAATGAGCAGTTCTTC.

The J gene is TRBJ1-2, the V gene TRBV5-1; 7 nucleotides line up with TRBD1. V was clipped by 0 bases and J by 1 base; unmatched bases: 6. Germline lookup yields CDR1 SGHRS and CDR2 YFSETQ. The CDR3 is made up of 16 amino acids. The DNA of the CDR3 is TGCGCCAGCAGCTTGGATGGGACAGTATTTAACTATGGCTACACCTTC. Its protein is CASSLDGTVFNYGYTF.

This clonotype was found many times. The rearrangement uses TRBV12-3 or TRBV12-4 and TRBJ2-7, with TRBD1 matching over 8 bases. CDR3 length: 13 amino acids. V lost 6 bases to trimming and J lost 7 bases; unmatched junction nucleotides: 8. The CDR3 nucleotides are TGTGCCAGCAGCGATTCGACAGGGGTAGAGCAGTACTTC. Its protein is CASSDSTGVEQYF.

The rearrangement joins TRBV7-9 to TRBJ2-1; TRBD1 might be the D (6 bases). V was clipped by 5 bases and J by 6 bases, with 17 bases between them. Germline-derived CDR1 and CDR2 are SEHNR and FQNEAQ (reference sequence). There are 15 residues in the CDR3. CDR3 sequence reads: CASSPVFRGGNEQFF. The CDR3 DNA reads as TGTGCCAGCAGCCCTGTATTCAGGGGCGGCAATGAGCAGTTCTTC.

V is TRBV18 and J is TRBJ2-7; TRBD1 is a possible D gene (5 bases). Between the trimmed V and J ends, which lost 2 bases and 3 bases, there was a span of 11 bases. Germline V CDR1 and CDR2: KGHSH, LQKENI. The CDR3 is made up of 14 amino acids. CDR3 bases: TGTGCCAGCTCACCAACCAGGGCGAACTACGAGCAGTACTTC. Amino acids: CASSPTRANYEQYF.

This clonotype was observed a handful of times. The chain combines TRBV4-1 with TRBJ2-2, with 14 bases identical to TRBD2. Germline V gene sequence: CDR1 MGHRA, CDR2 YSYEKL. J gave up 8 bases and V 4 bases, and 21 bases lay outside the gene matches. This CDR3 comprises 21 residues. The CDR3 sequence is CASSPDSRKTSGRARTGELFF. DNA for the CDR3: TGCGCCAGCAGCCCCGACTCCCGGAAGACTAGCGGGAGGGCCCGTACTGGGGAGCTGTTTTTT.

This clonotype occurred a few times. CDR3 sequence: CASSSMGTSYNEQFF. CDR3 DNA: TGTGCCAGCAGCTCCATGGGGACCTCCTACAATGAGCAGTTCTTC. This chain links TRBV11-2 with TRBJ2-1; D possibly matches TRBD1 or TRBD2 (5 bases each). This CDR3 spans 15 amino acids. Germline V lookup: CDR1 SGHAT, CDR2 FQNNGV. V was clipped by 4 bases and J by 0 bases, with 10 bases between them.

This clonotype occurred a few times. This rearrangement joins TRBV14 to TRBJ1-2; D unresolved. This CDR3 is built from 14 residues. Trimming cost V 1 base and J 4 bases, with 10 bases left between them. Per germline, CDR1 SGHDN and CDR2 FVKESK. Here the CDR3 DNA reads TGTGCCAGCAGCCAAGGCCGACGATCCTATGGCTACACCTTC. Translated, it gives CASSQGRRSYGYTF.

The chain has TRBV12-3 or TRBV12-4 and TRBJ1-5; a weak D match, TRBD1 (5 bases). CDR3 length: 15 amino acids. Deletions cut 5 bases from V and 4 bases from J, with 15 bases between. CDR3 DNA: TGTGCCAGCAGTGGGGGAAAGTCGGGAAATCAGCCCCAGCATTTT. Amino acid sequence: CASSGGKSGNQPQHF.

The chain links TRBV27 to TRBJ2-5; D is ambiguous. CDR1 is MNHEY and CDR2 is SMNVEV in the germline V gene (reference sequence). V was trimmed by 5 bases and J by 5 bases, leaving 15 bases between them. The CDR3 loop spans 14 amino acids. CDR3 residues: CASSREGIGETQYF. CDR3 coding DNA: TGTGCCAGCAGTAGAGAAGGGATCGGTGAGACCCAGTACTTC.

The chain carries TRBV20-1 and TRBJ2-1; 13 bases are a match to TRBD2. Germline-derived CDR1 and CDR2 are DFQATT and SNEGSKA (reference sequence). Unmatched junction bases numbered 5, after V lost 3 bases and J lost 6 bases. This CDR3 spans 15 amino acids. CDR3 sequence reads: CSARAGTSGTNEQFF. The CDR3 DNA follows: TGCAGTGCTAGGGCCGGGACTAGCGGGACCAATGAGCAGTTCTTC.

In this sample, this clonotype turned up a few times. The gene calls are TRBV6-5 and TRBJ1-1, with TRBD1 as a possible D gene (6 bases). The CDR3 runs to 17 residues. CDR1 is MNHEY and CDR2 is SVGAGI in the germline V gene. Trimming shortened V by 5 bases and J by 5 bases, and 24 bases separated the two germline ends. CDR3: CASSLRGSPGQGTEAFF. CDR3 DNA: TGTGCCAGCAGTCTCAGGGGTTCGCCGGGCCAGGGGACTGAAGCTTTCTTT.

The CDR3 region has the DNA TGTGCCAGCAGCCACGGGCAGATCGGCTACACCTTC. Protein product: CASSHGQIGYTF. The chain couples TRBV7-2 to TRBJ1-2; D not resolved. This CDR3 contains 12 residues. Germline-derived CDR1 and CDR2 are SGHTA and FQGNSA. V lost 5 bases and J lost 8, with 12 bases in between.

This clonotype turned up a few times. The V gene is TRBV21-1, the J gene TRBJ2-5; TRBD1 is the table's D call and was not checked against the DNA. TRBV21-1 is a pseudogene. The CDR3 is made up of 15 amino acids. The chain's CDR3 is CASSKVGDSTETQYF. The CDR3 region has the DNA TGTGCCAGCAGCAAAGTGGGGGACAGTACGGAGACCCAGTACTTC.